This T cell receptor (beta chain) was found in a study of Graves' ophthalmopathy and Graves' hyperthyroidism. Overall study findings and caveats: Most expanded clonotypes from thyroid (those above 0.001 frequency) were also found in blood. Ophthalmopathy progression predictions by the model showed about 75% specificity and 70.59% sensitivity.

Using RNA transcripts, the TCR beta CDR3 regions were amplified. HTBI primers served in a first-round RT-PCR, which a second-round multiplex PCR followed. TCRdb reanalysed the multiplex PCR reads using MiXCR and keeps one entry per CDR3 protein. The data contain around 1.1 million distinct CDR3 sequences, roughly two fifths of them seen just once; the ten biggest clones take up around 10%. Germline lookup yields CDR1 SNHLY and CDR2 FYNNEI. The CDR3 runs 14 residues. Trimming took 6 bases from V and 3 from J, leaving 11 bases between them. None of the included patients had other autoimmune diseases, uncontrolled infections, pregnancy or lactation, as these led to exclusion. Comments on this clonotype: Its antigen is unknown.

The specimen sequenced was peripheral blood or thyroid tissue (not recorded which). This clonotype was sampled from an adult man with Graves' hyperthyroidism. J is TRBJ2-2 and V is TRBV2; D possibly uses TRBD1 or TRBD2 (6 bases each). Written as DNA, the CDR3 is TGTGCCAGCAGGGGGGGCTTTGACACCGGGGAGCTGTTTTTT. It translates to CASRGGFDTGELFF.